Listed below are T cell receptor beta chains from one sample, sequenced in a study of blood T cell repertoires in COVID-19. Here immunoSEQ multiplex PCR was the method, and the copy in TCRdb shows in-frame clones only, minus some. This sample yields 150,000 to 200,000 clones, of which around nine tenths are seen a single time; over 3.5% belongs to the top ten. The sequencing input was peripheral blood. These receptors originate from a man between 18 and 35 years old with active or convalescent COVID-19. Both conserved end residues are part of each CDR3. The D gene is left open where the match is weak. Not every row has a clone size; where given, it reads once, few, many or a size class.

V gene: TRBV19
D gene: TRBD1
J gene: TRBJ1-6
clone size: .
CDR3 protein: CASRGQGSPLHF
CDR3 DNA: TGTGCCAGTAGGGGACAGGGATCACCCCTCCACTTT

V gene: TRBV23-1
D gene: .
J gene: TRBJ1-4
clone size: .
CDR3 protein: CASTQFSGLNEKLFF
CDR3 DNA: TGCGCCAGCACCCAATTTTCGGGACTTAATGAAAAACTGTTTTTT

V gene: TRBV29-1
D gene: TRBD2
J gene: TRBJ2-7
clone size: .
CDR3 protein: CSVGQGGTYEQYF
CDR3 DNA: TGCAGCGTGGGGCAGGGAGGGACCTACGAGCAGTACTTC

V gene: TRBV29-1
D gene: .
J gene: TRBJ1-4
clone size: .
CDR3 protein: CSVESDTPGTNEKLFF
CDR3 DNA: TGCAGCGTTGAATCGGATACACCGGGGACTAATGAAAAACTGTTTTTT

V gene: TRBV28
D gene: .
J gene: TRBJ2-1
clone size: .
CDR3 protein: CASSRDRPYNEQFF
CDR3 DNA: TGTGCCAGCAGTCGCGACAGGCCCTACAATGAGCAGTTCTTC

V gene: TRBV18
D gene: .
J gene: TRBJ1-1
clone size: .
CDR3 protein: CASSSQGGDDEAFF
CDR3 DNA: TGTGCCAGCTCGTCACAGGGTGGAGATGATGAAGCTTTCTTT

V gene: TRBV24-1
D gene: TRBD1
J gene: TRBJ2-7
clone size: .
CDR3 protein: CATSDLEGAGEQYF
CDR3 DNA: TGTGCCACCAGTGATTTGGAGGGGGCAGGGGAGCAGTACTTC

V gene: TRBV28
D gene: TRBD1
J gene: TRBJ1-1
clone size: few
CDR3 protein: CASSLRDRAVNTEAFF
CDR3 DNA: TGTGCCAGCAGTCTCCGGGACAGGGCCGTGAACACTGAAGCTTTCTTT

V gene: TRBV12-3/TRBV12-4
D gene: .
J gene: TRBJ2-1
clone size: .
CDR3 protein: CASSKGHREQFF
CDR3 DNA: TGTGCCAGCAGCAAGGGACATAGGGAGCAGTTCTTC

V gene: TRBV7-7
D gene: .
J gene: TRBJ1-3
clone size: .
CDR3 protein: CASSSLQGINTIYF
CDR3 DNA: TGTGCCAGCAGCTCCCTACAGGGCATAAACACCATATATTTT

V gene: TRBV19
D gene: TRBD1
J gene: TRBJ1-1
clone size: .
CDR3 protein: CASSQTGGSVEAFF
CDR3 DNA: TGTGCCAGTAGTCAGACAGGGGGTTCGGTTGAAGCTTTCTTT

V gene: TRBV5-1
D gene: .
J gene: TRBJ2-7
clone size: .
CDR3 protein: CASSYGQEQYF
CDR3 DNA: TGCGCCAGCAGCTACGGACAGGAGCAGTACTTC

V gene: TRBV3-1/TRBV3-2
D gene: .
J gene: TRBJ1-1
clone size: .
CDR3 protein: CASYHEGSTEAFF
CDR3 DNA: TGTGCCAGCTACCATGAGGGATCCACTGAAGCTTTCTTT

V gene: TRBV4-2
D gene: TRBD1
J gene: TRBJ1-1
clone size: .
CDR3 protein: CASSHHGQAAEAFF
CDR3 DNA: TGTGCCAGCAGCCACCACGGACAGGCTGCTGAAGCTTTCTTT

V gene: TRBV5-1
D gene: .
J gene: TRBJ1-1
clone size: few
CDR3 protein: CASSLVQGEAFF
CDR3 DNA: TGCGCCAGCAGCTTGGTGCAGGGTGAAGCTTTCTTT

V gene: TRBV2
D gene: .
J gene: TRBJ2-2
clone size: .
CDR3 protein: CASLRDTNTGELFF
CDR3 DNA: TGTGCCAGCCTCCGGGACACCAACACCGGGGAGCTGTTTTTT

V gene: TRBV16
D gene: TRBD1
J gene: TRBJ1-3
clone size: .
CDR3 protein: CASSQSGTGAGNTIYF
CDR3 DNA: TGTGCCAGCAGCCAATCCGGGACAGGGGCTGGAAACACCATATATTTT

V gene: TRBV12-3/TRBV12-4
D gene: .
J gene: TRBJ1-1
clone size: .
CDR3 protein: CASSLGQNTEAFF
CDR3 DNA: TGTGCCAGCAGTTTGGGACAGAACACTGAAGCTTTCTTT

V gene: TRBV18
D gene: TRBD1
J gene: TRBJ1-1
clone size: .
CDR3 protein: CASSPKGQGNTEAFF
CDR3 DNA: TGTGCCAGCTCACCGAAGGGACAGGGAAACACTGAAGCTTTCTTT

V gene: TRBV19
D gene: TRBD1
J gene: TRBJ1-3
clone size: .
CDR3 protein: CASSTGTGISGNTIYF
CDR3 DNA: TGTGCCAGTAGTACCGGGACAGGCATTTCTGGAAACACCATATATTTT

V gene: TRBV4-2
D gene: TRBD2
J gene: TRBJ2-3
clone size: .
CDR3 protein: CASSQSGLAGTDTQYF
CDR3 DNA: TGTGCCAGCAGCCAATCGGGACTAGCGGGCACAGATACGCAGTATTTT

V gene: TRBV2
D gene: TRBD1
J gene: TRBJ1-1
clone size: .
CDR3 protein: CASSSKGAQAFF
CDR3 DNA: TGTGCCAGCAGCTCGAAGGGGGCTCAAGCTTTCTTT

V gene: TRBV10-3
D gene: .
J gene: TRBJ2-1
clone size: .
CDR3 protein: CAISDGTGQPANEQFF
CDR3 DNA: TGTGCCATCAGTGACGGAACGGGACAACCGGCCAATGAGCAGTTCTTC

V gene: TRBV5-5
D gene: .
J gene: TRBJ1-4
clone size: .
CDR3 protein: CASSRDSLNEKLFF
CDR3 DNA: TGTGCCAGCAGCCGCGACAGCCTGAATGAAAAACTGTTTTTT